These T cell receptor beta chains were read from a single sample in a study of T cell repertoires in cytomegalovirus infection. TCRdb analysed the reads with MiXCR anew, one entry per CDR3 protein. The sample holds approximately 180,000 distinct CDR3 sequences, about a tenth seen once. Sequenced input: PBMCs. The origin of the receptors is a human donor in good health (CMV status not recorded). Some clones in this sample may be carry-over from other donors' samples. CDR3s include the opening cysteine and the closing phenylalanine or tryptophan. A D gene is named only where the DNA matches it firmly. Rows give clone size only sometimes, using once, few, many, or a class for an expanded clone.

V	D	J	size	DNA	CDR3
TRBV4-1	-	TRBJ1-2	many	TGCGCCAGCAGCCGGGGGGCGGGCTACACCTTC	CASSRGAGYTF
TRBV28	-	TRBJ2-2	few	TGTGCCAGCAGTTCACACCAGGGAAACACCGGGGAGCTGTTTTTT	CASSSHQGNTGELFF
TRBV20-1	TRBD1	TRBJ1-1	-	TGCAGTGCTAGAGATAAGGGACAGGGGAATAGGGCTGAAGCTTTCTTT	CSARDKGQGNRAEAFF
TRBV19	TRBD1	TRBJ1-1	many	TGTGCCAGTAGTATCGGGACAGGGAGCACTGAAGCTTTCTTT	CASSIGTGSTEAFF
TRBV19	-	TRBJ1-4	many	TGTGCCAGTTGCGGAGATGCAACTAATGAAAAACTGTTTTTT	CASCGDATNEKLFF
TRBV7-9	-	TRBJ1-1	many	TGTGCCAGCAGCGATCACAAGGCTGAAGCTTTCTTT	CASSDHKAEAFF
TRBV6-2/TRBV6-3	TRBD1	TRBJ2-1	few	TGTGCCAGCAGTTACGGGACAGGGCAGTTCTTC	CASSYGTGQFF
TRBV7-2	-	TRBJ1-1	many	TGTGCCAGCAGCTCTTTATGGGGGGAATCAGAGAACACTGAAGCTTTCTTT	CASSSLWGESENTEAFF
TRBV6-2/TRBV6-3	TRBD1	TRBJ2-1	many	TGTGCCAGCAGTTACTTGGACAGGGTCGATGAGCAGTTCTTC	CASSYLDRVDEQFF
TRBV20-1	-	TRBJ2-1	many	TGCAGTGCTCGGATCAGCTCCTACAATGAGCAGTTCTTC	CSARISSYNEQFF
TRBV6-2/TRBV6-3	-	TRBJ2-1	few	TGTGCCAGCAGTTGGCGGAGCTCCTACAATGAGCAGTTCTTC	CASSWRSSYNEQFF
TRBV27	TRBD2	TRBJ2-7	many	TGTGCCAGCAAGCAAGGAGCGGGAGGGTTATACGAGCAGTACTTC	CASKQGAGGLYEQYF
TRBV5-1	-	TRBJ2-5	-	TGCGCCAGCAGCCCCTGGGGTTTCCAAGAGACCCAGTACTTC	CASSPWGFQETQYF
TRBV7-2	TRBD1	TRBJ1-2	many	TGTGCCAGCAGCTTAGGCCCAACAGGGGGTGGCTATGGCTACACCTTC	CASSLGPTGGGYGYTF
TRBV28	TRBD2	TRBJ2-1	many	TGTGCCAGCAGTTCCCTGACTAGCGGCCTTAATGAGCAGTTCTTC	CASSSLTSGLNEQFF
TRBV7-6	TRBD2	TRBJ2-2	many	TGTGCCACCCAACGGCGGGGGACGAACACCGGGGAGCTGTTTTTT	CATQRRGTNTGELFF
TRBV5-1	TRBD1	TRBJ2-2	few	TGCGCCAGCAGCACCGGACAGGGCACCGGGGAGCTGTTTTTT	CASSTGQGTGELFF
TRBV7-3	TRBD1	TRBJ1-2	many	TGTGCCAGCAGCTTAAAGGCGGGACAGGTCTATGGCTACACCTTC	CASSLKAGQVYGYTF
TRBV7-2	-	TRBJ2-7	many	TGTGCCAGCAGCTTAGCGGGGATTTTCAACGAGCAGTACTTC	CASSLAGIFNEQYF
TRBV6-2/TRBV6-3	TRBD1	TRBJ2-7	many	TGTGCCAGCAGTTATCCCCGACAGGGTCGATCCTACGAGCAGTACTTC	CASSYPRQGRSYEQYF
TRBV6-2/TRBV6-3	TRBD2	TRBJ2-1	few	TGTGCCAGCAGTTACGAAGTCCTAGCGGGGGGCGGAAATGAGCAGTTCTTC	CASSYEVLAGGGNEQFF
TRBV6-6	TRBD1	TRBJ1-2	few	TGTGCCAGCAATTACAGGGGAAACTATGGCTACACCTTC	CASNYRGNYGYTF
TRBV20-1	TRBD2	TRBJ2-3	few	TGCAGTGCTTCCGCTGCCAGCGGGGGCACAGATACGCAGTATTTT	CSASAASGGTDTQYF
TRBV15	TRBD1	TRBJ2-7	-	TGTGCCACCAGCAGAGCTGCCCGGGACAGATCCTACGAGCAGTACTTC	CATSRAARDRSYEQYF
TRBV7-9	-	TRBJ1-5	few	TGTGCCAGCAGCCCCGGAGAGGCAGGGGGCAATCAGCCCCAGCATTTT	CASSPGEAGGNQPQHF
TRBV20-1	TRBD1	TRBJ1-5	-	TGCAGTGCTAGAGATTACAGGGGTTTCAATCAGCCCCAGCATTTT	CSARDYRGFNQPQHF
TRBV4-1	-	TRBJ2-7	many	TGCGCCAGCAGCCGTGTGAGGGGATCCTACGAGCAGTACTTC	CASSRVRGSYEQYF
TRBV2	-	TRBJ2-1	few	TGTGCCAGCACTGAGGAGTTCTTC	CASTEEFF
TRBV19	-	TRBJ2-3	many	TGTGCCAGTAGTAAATCCCTTAGCCAGGTCGGCGATACGCAGTATTTT	CASSKSLSQVGDTQYF
TRBV10-3	TRBD1	TRBJ1-3	many	TGTGCCATCCGTCCCGGGACAGGGAGTGGAGGAGCCGGAAACACCATATATTTT	CAIRPGTGSGGAGNTIYF
TRBV7-2	-	TRBJ2-1	many	TGTGCCAGCAGCTTAGCGGCGGCGAGCTCCTACAATGAGCAGTTCTTC	CASSLAAASSYNEQFF
TRBV5-8	-	TRBJ2-5	few	TGTGCCACCACTGGACGGAGTAAGACCCAGTACTTC	CATTGRSKTQYF
TRBV7-2	-	TRBJ2-7	many	TGTGCCAGCAGCCCTTGGCCGGACGCGAGCTCCTACGAGCAGTACTTC	CASSPWPDASSYEQYF
TRBV6-2/TRBV6-3	-	TRBJ1-4	many	TGTGCCAGCAGTCACCGGGACGGAAGGTTTACGTTTTTT	CASSHRDGRFTFF
TRBV19	TRBD1	TRBJ1-1	-	TGTGCCAGTAGTACGGACAGGGACACTGAAGCTTTCTTT	CASSTDRDTEAFF